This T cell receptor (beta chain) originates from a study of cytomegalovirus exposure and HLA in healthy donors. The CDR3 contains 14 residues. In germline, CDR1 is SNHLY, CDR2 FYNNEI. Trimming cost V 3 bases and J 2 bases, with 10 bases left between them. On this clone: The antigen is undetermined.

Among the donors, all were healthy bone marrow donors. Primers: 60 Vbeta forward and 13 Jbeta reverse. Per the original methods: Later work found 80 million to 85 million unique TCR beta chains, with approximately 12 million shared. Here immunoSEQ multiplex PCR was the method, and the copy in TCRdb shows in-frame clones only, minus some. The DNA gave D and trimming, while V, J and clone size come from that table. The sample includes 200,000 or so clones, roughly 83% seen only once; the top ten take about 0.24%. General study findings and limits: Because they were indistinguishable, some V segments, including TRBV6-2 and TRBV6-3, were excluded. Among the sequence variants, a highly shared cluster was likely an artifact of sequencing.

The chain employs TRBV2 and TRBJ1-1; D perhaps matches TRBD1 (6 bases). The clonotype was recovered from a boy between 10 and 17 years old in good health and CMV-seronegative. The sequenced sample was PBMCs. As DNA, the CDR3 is TGTGCCAGCAGTGATTTGGACAGTAACACTGAAGCTTTCTTT. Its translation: CASSDLDSNTEAFF.